A single sample is the source of the 32 T cell receptor beta chains below, sequenced in a study of T cell repertoires in cytomegalovirus infection (dated by TCRdb to between 2018 and 2021). Antigen specificity for these receptors is unknown. The run used an Illumina HiSeq 1500. In TCRdb, the public reads were trimmed at Q25 with fastp and aligned with MiXCR, with productive beta chains retained. One record per CDR3 amino acid sequence lists the most common genes and DNA. The sample profile shows about 69,000 distinct CDR3 sequences; about 30% of them were found once. The ten largest clones capture about 60% of the sample. The sample's treatment or condition label is to be understood as: in vitro stimulation with specific CMV peptide epitopes to enrich CMV-specific T cells. The sequencing used CD8+ T cells from cultured PBMCs, collected from culture after CMV antigen stimulation. The source of these receptors is a human donor in good health (CMV status not recorded). Some clones in this sample may be carry-over from other donors' samples.

This clonotype was detected only a few times. This chain links TRBV28 with TRBJ1-1, with D maybe TRBD1 (6 bases). Germline V gene lookup returns CDR1 MDHEN and CDR2 SYDVKM. V lost 7 bases, J lost 5 bases, and 14 bases lay in between. The CDR3 runs to 13 residues. This CDR3 is CASMSQGWTEAFF. The CDR3 nucleotides read TGTGCCAGCATGTCACAGGGATGGACTGAAGCTTTCTTT. The entire variable domain, with the rest obtained from reference TRBV28 and TRBJ1-1, is as follows: DVKVTQSSRYLVKRTGEKVFLECVQDMDHENMFWYRQDPGLGLRLIYFSYDVKMKEKGDIPEGYSVSREKKERFSLILESASTNQTSMYLCASMSQGWTEAFFGQGTRLTVV.

The chain couples TRBV6-2 or TRBV6-3 to TRBJ2-7, with 9 bases lining up with TRBD1. Germline assignment: CDR1 MNHEY and CDR2 SVGEGT. The trim removed 0 bases at V and 0 bases at J, leaving 6 bases unmatched. The CDR3 has 17 residues. This CDR3 is CASSYSRTGDISYEQYF. The CDR3 region has the DNA TGTGCCAGCAGTTACTCCCGGACAGGGGACATCTCCTACGAGCAGTACTTC.

V is TRBV7-6 and J is TRBJ1-2, with a possible D match to TRBD1 (6 bases). V lost 8 bases and J lost 0, with 19 bases in between. The CDR3 sequence is 16 residues long. Per the germline V gene, CDR1 is SGHVS and CDR2 is FNYEAQ. The CDR3 DNA is TGTGCCAGCCAAGAGCCGGGGGGGCCCACTAACTATGGCTACACCTTC. Its protein is CASQEPGGPTNYGYTF. Based on the CDR3 plus reference TRBV7-6 and TRBJ1-2, the full variable domain is GAGVSQSPRYKVTKRGQDVALRCDPISGHVSLYWYRQALGQGPEFLTYFNYEAQQDKSGLPNDRFSAERPEGSISTLTIQRTEQRDSAMYRCASQEPGGPTNYGYTFGSGTRLTVV.

The V and J genes are TRBV10-3 and TRBJ2-1; D is uncertain. Germline CDR1 is ENHRY and CDR2 is SYGVKD. Trimming stripped 4 bases from V and 7 bases from J, with 8 bases between. The CDR3 length is 12 residues. CDR3 protein: CAISGTVNEQFF. CDR3 bases: TGTGCCATCAGTGGAACAGTTAATGAGCAGTTCTTC.

This clonotype was seen more than once but under ten times. The chain employs TRBV4-3 and TRBJ1-1; D gene uncertain. From germline, CDR1 is LGHNA and CDR2 YSLEER. This CDR3 contains 17 residues. V was shortened by 0 bases and J by 6 bases, with 20 bases between the two germline ends. DNA of the CDR3: TGCGCCAGCAGCCAAGATCGGTCGGGAGTCGCGGCCGCTGAAGCTTTCTTT. This codes for CASSQDRSGVAAAEAFF.

The table lists this clonotype with a few counts. The CDR3 nucleotides read TGCAGTGCTAGAGATCCCCCGCAGGCCTCTAACTATGGCTACACCTTC. Protein product: CSARDPPQASNYGYTF. V and J are TRBV20-1 and TRBJ1-2; D unresolved. Germline lookup yields CDR1 DFQATT and CDR2 SNEGSKA (reference sequence). Trimming stripped 0 bases from V and 0 bases from J, with 14 bases between. This CDR3 region has 16 residues.

For this clonotype: Given a much more abundant clone one base away, this may be a read error. This chain joins TRBV7-2 and TRBJ1-2, with a possible D match to TRBD1 (6 bases). The V gene's germline CDR1 is SGHTA and CDR2 FQGNSA. This CDR3 comprises 15 residues. V was trimmed by 2 bases and J by 10 bases, leaving 20 bases between them. CDR3: CASSLNWAGDDAYTF. The CDR3 DNA reads as TGTGCCAGCAGCTTAAACTGGGCAGGGGACGACGCCTACACCTTC. Full variable domain (outside the CDR3, taken from reference TRBV7-2 and TRBJ1-2): GAGVSQSPSNKVTEKGKDVELRCDPISGHTALYWYRQSLGQGLEFLIYFQGNSAPDKSGLPSDRFSAERTGGSVSTLTIQRTQQEDSAVYLCASSLNWAGDDAYTFGSGTRLTVV.

The CDR3 DNA sequence: TGTGCCAGCAGCTTAGTGAACACAGATACGCAGTATTTT. Its protein is CASSLVNTDTQYF. The chain combines TRBV11-2 with TRBJ2-3; D is unclear. CDR3 length: 13 amino acids. CDR1 is SGHAT, CDR2 FQNNGV, per germline. Between the trimmed V and J ends, which lost 1 base and 2 bases, there was a span of 4 bases.

The chain joins TRBV27 to TRBJ2-7; 9 nucleotides align to TRBD2. Trimming cost V 0 bases and J 1 base; bases outside gene matches: 4. This CDR3 spans 16 amino acids. Germline loops: CDR1 MNHEY, CDR2 SMNVEV (reference sequence). For the CDR3, the DNA is TGTGCCAGCAGTTTATCTGGCGGGAGGGCTTCCTACGAGCAGTACTTC. Its protein is CASSLSGGRASYEQYF.

In its sample, this clonotype was seen many times. The gene calls are TRBV6-5 and TRBJ1-2, with 8 bases that match TRBD1. The CDR3 totals 12 residues. Trimming at V came to 10 bases and at J to 2 bases, leaving 3 bases not matched to a gene. From germline, CDR1 is MNHEY and CDR2 SVGAGI. In DNA, the CDR3 is TGTGCCACCAGACAGGGGAACTATGGCTACACCTTC. Translated, it gives CATRQGNYGYTF.

The chain couples TRBV11-2 to TRBJ2-3; 12 bases are shared with TRBD2. Looked up from germline, CDR1 is SGHAT and CDR2 is FQNNGV. With V trimmed by 3 bases and J by 4 bases, 5 bases remained unmatched. This CDR3 has 16 amino acids. The CDR3 reads CASSFLSSGGADTQYF. CDR3 sequence (DNA): TGTGCCAGCAGCTTTCTGTCTAGCGGGGGGGCAGATACGCAGTATTTT. The full variable domain, rest sourced from reference TRBV11-2 and TRBJ2-3, is EAGVAQSPRYKIIEKRQSVAFWCNPISGHATLYWYQQILGQGPKLLIQFQNNGVVDDSQLPKDRFSAERLKGVDSTLKIQPAKLEDSAVYLCASSFLSSGGADTQYFGPGTRLTVL.

The chain joins TRBV7-9 to TRBJ2-6; 7 nucleotides line up with TRBD1. Germline trimming cut 2 bases from V and 4 bases from J; bases unmatched to any gene: 8. CDR1 SEHNR and CDR2 FQNEAQ come from the germline V gene (reference sequence). The CDR3 totals 17 residues. The CDR3 nucleotides read TGTGCCAGCAGCTTAAGCGAGACAGGGTTCGGGGCCAACGTCCTGACTTTC. Translated, it gives CASSLSETGFGANVLTF.

Ten or more counts support this clonotype. The chain uses TRBV7-2 and TRBJ1-5; TRBD1 might be the D (6 bases). V was cut by 5 bases and J by 7 bases, with 18 bases left in between. Germline V gives CDR1 SGHTA, CDR2 FQGNSA. This CDR3 has 15 residues. This CDR3 is CASSESGGPRQPQHF. The CDR3 bases are TGTGCCAGCAGCGAATCCGGGGGGCCGCGACAGCCCCAGCATTTT.

V usage is TRBV27 and J usage is TRBJ1-1; D remains ambiguous. CDR3 length: 16 residues. Per germline, CDR1 MNHEY and CDR2 SMNVEV (reference sequence). The V and J ends lost 3 bases and 8 bases respectively, with 22 bases between them. CDR3 loop: CASSFSSGLPLGEAFF. As DNA, the CDR3 is TGTGCCAGCAGTTTCTCCTCAGGACTACCTTTGGGAGAAGCTTTCTTT.

This chain connects TRBV6-2 or TRBV6-3 to TRBJ1-5; D might be TRBD1 (5 bases). CDR3 length: 14 residues. Germline V gene data show CDR1 as MNHEY and CDR2 as SVGEGT. V lost 1 base, J lost 4 bases, and 8 bases lay in between. CDR3 sequence reads: CASSYFEGNQPQHF. The CDR3 DNA is TGTGCCAGCAGTTACTTTGAGGGGAATCAGCCCCAGCATTTT.

CDR3 amino acids: CASSGRTSTNEKLFF. Here the CDR3 DNA reads TGTGCCAGCAGCGGGCGGACATCAACTAATGAAAAACTGTTTTTT. The rearrangement joins TRBV9 to TRBJ1-4, with D possibly being TRBD1 (5 bases). This CDR3 is built from 15 residues. The V end lost 3 bases, the J end lost 0 bases, and 9 bases lay between the germline ends. CDR1 and CDR2 (germline): SGDLS, YYNGEE.

This clonotype has at least ten counts. The chain is built from TRBV7-8 and TRBJ1-1; D is unclear. Per the germline V gene, CDR1 is SGHVS and CDR2 is FQNEAQ. Between the trimmed V and J ends, which lost 1 base and 6 bases, there was a span of 9 bases. The CDR3 loop spans 13 amino acids. The CDR3 region is CASSLVVGPEAFF. The CDR3 DNA is TGTGCCAGCAGCTTAGTAGTGGGTCCTGAAGCTTTCTTT.

J is TRBJ1-6 and V is TRBV20-1; D remains ambiguous. The length of the CDR3 is 16 residues. The germline V gene encodes CDR1 DFQATT and CDR2 SNEGSKA (reference sequence). The V end was cut by 0 bases, the J end by 0 bases, with 9 bases between. The CDR3 spells CSAREAGSSYNSPLHF. The CDR3 nucleotides are TGCAGTGCTAGAGAGGCGGGGAGCTCCTATAATTCACCCCTCCACTTT.

This clonotype has a handful of counts. The chain recombines TRBV12-3 or TRBV12-4 with TRBJ2-2; no firm D call. Trimming pared 8 bases from V and 4 bases from J, leaving 11 bases between. CDR3 size: 13 residues. CDR3 in DNA: TGTGCCAGCGCGTCACAGACCACCGGGGAGCTGTTTTTT. It translates to CASASQTTGELFF.

The gene calls are TRBV12-3 or TRBV12-4 and TRBJ1-1; D gene uncertain. Trimming stripped 1 base from V and 0 bases from J, with 9 bases between. CDR3 length: 15 amino acids. The CDR3 reads CASSLEEAMNTEAFF. For the CDR3, the DNA is TGTGCCAGCAGTTTAGAAGAAGCAATGAACACTGAAGCTTTCTTT.

The V call is TRBV7-6, the J call TRBJ2-7; TRBD1 aligns across 7 bases. CDR3 length equals 13 residues. Germline CDR1 and CDR2: SGHVS and FNYEAQ. J lost 3 bases, V lost 5 bases, and 4 bases had no gene match. The CDR3: CASSPDRLYEQYF. The CDR3 region has the DNA TGTGCCAGCAGCCCGGACAGGCTCTACGAGCAGTACTTC.

The chain employs TRBV19 and TRBJ2-2; D gene unclear. Germline V gives CDR1 LNHDA, CDR2 SQIVND (reference sequence). This CDR3 contains 13 residues. Trimming stripped 4 bases from V and 5 bases from J, with 8 bases between. The CDR3, as DNA: TGTGCCAGTAGTAGCAGGACGACCGGGGAGCTGTTTTTT. It encodes CASSSRTTGELFF.

This clonotype has at least ten counts. This chain joins TRBV7-2 and TRBJ2-7, with D unresolved. Per the germline V gene, CDR1 is SGHTA and CDR2 is FQGNSA. The CDR3 extends over 11 amino acids. The V end was cut by 3 bases, the J end by 6 bases, with 6 bases between. The CDR3 nucleotides are TGTGCCAGCAGCTTTCAGTCCGAGCAGTACTTC. Translation gives CASSFQSEQYF.

This clonotype was picked up a small number of times. V and J are TRBV7-8 and TRBJ1-5; 7 bases agree with TRBD1. This CDR3 comprises 18 residues. Per germline, CDR1 SGHVS and CDR2 FQNEAQ. Losses at the gene ends were 5 bases for V and 6 bases for J; bases not matched to a gene: 19. The CDR3, as DNA: TGTGCCAGCAGCCCGGGACAGACCTTCGGGACCGGCAGTCAGCCCCAGCATTTT. This gives the protein CASSPGQTFGTGSQPQHF.

This chain links TRBV7-8 with TRBJ2-7; a weak D match, TRBD1 (5 bases). Germline values: CDR1 SGHVS, CDR2 FQNEAQ. The CDR3 length is 14 residues. Trimming took off 1 base at V and 3 bases at J, with 10 bases between the two ends. The CDR3 is CASSLVAGNYEQYF. The CDR3 DNA reads as TGTGCCAGCAGCTTAGTGGCAGGGAACTACGAGCAGTACTTC.

This clonotype was counted between two and nine times. A read error may account for a junction end that differs from germline. V usage is TRBV7-8 and J usage is TRBJ2-7; TRBD1 or TRBD2 may be the D gene (5 bases each). The germline V gene has CDR1 SGHVS and CDR2 FQNEAQ. The CDR3 consists of 16 residues. The CDR3 DNA follows: TGTGCCAGCAGCTTAGAGTGGGGGTCTAGTGAAGACCCTTGGGACTTC. Amino acids: CASSLEWGSSEDPWDF.

This clonotype was counted many times. The CDR3 coding sequence is TGTGCCAGTAGTATGCGCCAACGGGGAGATGAGCAGTTCTTC. Translation gives CASSMRQRGDEQFF. This sequence joins TRBV19 and TRBJ2-1; maybe TRBD2 (5 bases). V dropped 3 bases and J dropped 8 bases, with 14 bases sitting between them. The germline V gene has CDR1 LNHDA and CDR2 SQIVND (reference sequence). There are 14 residues in the CDR3.

This clonotype has more than one count but fewer than ten. The genes are TRBV7-9 and TRBJ2-1; 9 bases are a match to TRBD2. The CDR3 is 16 amino acids. The germline V gene encodes CDR1 SEHNR and CDR2 FQNEAQ (reference sequence). The J segment lost 10 bases and the V segment lost 1 base, leaving 11 bases of the junction unmatched. Written as DNA, the CDR3 is TGTGCCAGCAGCTTAGATGAGCGGGAGGCTCTAGGAGAGCAGTTCTTC. It encodes CASSLDEREALGEQFF.

The table lists this clonotype with a few counts. The CDR3 nucleotides are TGTGCCAGCATGCGGGACCCCTACAATGAGCAGTTCTTC. Amino acid sequence: CASMRDPYNEQFF. The V call is TRBV7-9, the J call TRBJ2-1; the D gene is possibly TRBD2 (6 bases). Trimming removed 7 bases from V and 2 bases from J, with 9 bases in between. Germline CDR1 reads SEHNR; CDR2 reads FQNEAQ (reference sequence). The CDR3 extends over 13 amino acids.

The table lists this clonotype with many counts. CDR3 DNA: TGTGCCAGCAGCTTAGCTAGCGGGGGGTCCAATGAGCAGTTCTTC. This gives the protein CASSLASGGSNEQFF. This chain links TRBV7-3 with TRBJ2-1; 11 bases are a match to TRBD2. The J segment lost 6 bases and the V segment lost 2 bases, leaving 3 bases of the junction unmatched. Germline-derived CDR1 and CDR2 are SGHTA and FQGTGA. The CDR3 extends over 15 amino acids.

The V call is TRBV19, the J call TRBJ2-2, with TRBD1 identical over 7 bases. With V trimmed by 9 bases and J by 1 base, 5 bases remained unmatched. Per germline, CDR1 LNHDA and CDR2 SQIVND (reference sequence). CDR3 length equals 14 residues. DNA of the CDR3: TGTGCCAGCCAACAGGGGATGAACACCGGGGAGCTGTTTTTT. As protein: CASQQGMNTGELFF.

A few counts support this clonotype. The chain combines TRBV7-9 with TRBJ2-1, with D unresolved. The CDR3 runs 14 residues. V lost 4 bases, J lost 9 bases, and 16 bases lay in between. Germline V gives CDR1 SEHNR, CDR2 FQNEAQ (reference sequence). The DNA for the CDR3 is TGTGCCAGCAGCTCCGACCACAACACGCTTGAGCAGTTCTTC. Its protein is CASSSDHNTLEQFF. The entire variable domain, with the rest obtained from reference TRBV7-9 and TRBJ2-1, is as follows: DTGVSQNPRHKITKRGQNVTFRCDPISEHNRLYWYRQTLGQGPEFLTYFQNEAQLEKSRLLSDRFSAERPKGSFSTLEIQRTEQGDSAMYLCASSSDHNTLEQFFGPGTRLTVL.